This T cell receptor beta chain was profiled in a study of vaccination and CD4 T cells after COVID-19. Whole-study context: Median draw time for post-COVID samples was 101 days post-diagnosis (range 35 to 161). Study-level points and caveats: Spike mono-reactivity was evident in 304 of the 307 vaccine-specific clones derived from convalescent patients. Reactive clonotype counts went from median roughly 20 after infection to 30 to 45 after vaccination, nonsignificantly.

Oncomine TCR Beta short-read sequencing was applied to DNA from cultured CD4+ T cells. TCRdb reprocessed the PCR reads with MiXCR, giving one entry per CDR3 protein. The sample carries 15,000 to 25,000 distinct CDR3 sequences, 38% recorded once. With regard to this clonotype: The antigen is undetermined.

This CDR3 is 14 amino acids long. Trimming shortened V by 2 bases and J by 5 bases, and 12 bases separated the two germline ends. Germline V gives CDR1 SGHTA, CDR2 FQGNSA. Specified treatment: approximately 11-day PBMC culture with coronavirus spike peptide pools or control peptides (ViraFEST assay). PCR tests turned positive between March and December 2020, before US Alpha, Beta and Delta variants. The sequence derives from a human donor with COVID-19. The V and J genes are TRBV7-2 and TRBJ2-5; D possibly matches TRBD1 or TRBD2 (5 bases each). Sequenced: cultured CD4+ T cells from blood. The CDR3 DNA is TGTGCCAGCAGCTTACCGGGGCAGCCGGAGACCCAGTACTTC. Amino acid sequence: CASSLPGQPETQYF.